Below, 15 T cell receptor beta chains from the same sample are listed, as sequenced in a study of regulatory T cells in long-lasting Graves disease. The time point was: persistent/refractory GD, antithyroid drugs over 5 years with positive TRAb. RNA extracted from PBMCs served as the sequencing template. Building the TCR beta libraries relied on iRepertoire HTBI primers, and CDR3 regions underwent Arm-PCR. TCRdb re-analysed the multiplex PCR reads in MiXCR, keeping a single row per CDR3 protein. The sample has 500,000 to 800,000 distinct CDR3 sequences, around 32% seen once. Sequencing used peripheral blood mononuclear cells (PBMCs), obtained when the disease was refractory, from a patient treated with antithyroid drugs. These receptors all come from a female donor with Graves disease.

The chain carries TRBV29-1 and TRBJ2-7; D remains ambiguous. The CDR3 runs to 11 residues. Per the germline V gene, CDR1 is SQVTM and CDR2 is ANQGSEA. V was cut by 7 bases and J by 3 bases, with 10 bases left in between. The CDR3 DNA sequence: TGCAGCGCCACCTCAAACTACGAGCAGTACTTC. Protein sequence: CSATSNYEQYF.

This clonotype was recorded many times. The V gene is TRBV28, the J gene TRBJ2-7; the D is unclear. The CDR3 loop spans 11 amino acids. V lost 7 bases, J lost 2 bases, and 6 bases lay in between. Germline V gives CDR1 MDHEN, CDR2 SYDVKM. The CDR3 region is CASTSTYEQYF. DNA for the CDR3: TGTGCCAGCACCTCCACCTACGAGCAGTACTTC.

This chain connects TRBV19 to TRBJ2-2, with 7 positions matching TRBD1. The CDR3 sequence is 13 residues long. Losses at the gene ends were 9 bases for V and 7 bases for J; bases not matched to a gene: 8. Per the germline V gene, CDR1 is LNHDA and CDR2 is SQIVND (reference sequence). The CDR3: CASQTGTVGELFF. The CDR3 DNA sequence: TGTGCCAGCCAGACAGGGACGGTCGGGGAGCTGTTTTTT. Combining the CDR3 with reference TRBV19 and TRBJ2-2 gives the whole variable domain DGGITQSPKYLFRKEGQNVTLSCEQNLNHDAMYWYRQDPGQGLRLIYYSQIVNDFQKGDIAEGYSVSREKKESFPLTVTSAQKNPTAFYLCASQTGTVGELFFGEGSRLTVL.

This CDR3 reads CASSIGSGTPNTEAFF. The CDR3 DNA is TGTGCCAGTAGTATAGGATCCGGGACACCGAACACTGAAGCTTTCTTT. The chain uses TRBV19 and TRBJ1-1; possible D gene TRBD1, 6 bases. Trimming cost V 1 base and J 1 base, with 13 bases left between them. This CDR3 has 16 residues. Germline V gene data show CDR1 as LNHDA and CDR2 as SQIVND (reference sequence).

The chain recombines TRBV28 with TRBJ1-1; 8 bases line up with TRBD1. This CDR3 is 12 amino acids long. Germline values: CDR1 MDHEN, CDR2 SYDVKM. V was clipped by 4 bases and J by 10 bases; unmatched bases: 5. The CDR3 sequence is CASSSGTGGAFF. CDR3 coding DNA: TGTGCCAGCAGTTCCGGGACAGGTGGAGCTTTCTTT.

The chain couples TRBV29-1 to TRBJ1-4, with 9 bases lining up with TRBD1. V dropped 0 bases and J dropped 8; count of bases not matched to a gene: 10. CDR1 SQVTM and CDR2 ANQGSEA come from the germline V gene. There are 16 residues in the CDR3. The CDR3 spells CSVEDRGTGQREKLFF. The CDR3 DNA sequence: TGCAGCGTTGAAGATCGGGGGACAGGGCAGAGGGAAAAACTGTTTTTT.

Ten or more counts support this clonotype. The limits of the CDR3 on the DNA are not certain, so only TCRdb's listed CDR3 is given. CDR3 amino acids: CASSFLADQETQYF. The chain carries TRBV28 and TRBJ2-5. Germline V CDR1 and CDR2: MDHEN, SYDVKM. Including both end residues, the CDR3 is 14 amino acids long.

This clonotype has a count of ten or more. The rearrangement links TRBV28 to TRBJ2-5, with D maybe TRBD2 (6 bases). Germline lookup yields CDR1 MDHEN and CDR2 SYDVKM. This CDR3 has 18 residues. The V end lost 4 bases, the J end lost 7 bases, and 28 bases lay between the germline ends. CDR3 protein: CASSSISGLSGNLGTQYF. The CDR3 DNA reads TGTGCCAGCAGTTCAATTTCCGGTCTTAGCGGTAACCTTGGGACCCAGTACTTC.

V gene TRBV27 combines with J gene TRBJ1-2, with 7 bases that match TRBD1. The CDR3 is 14 amino acids. Germline lookup yields CDR1 MNHEY and CDR2 SMNVEV (reference sequence). V was pared by 3 bases and J by 4 bases, with 5 bases of the junction left unmatched. The CDR3 spells CASSFQGDFYGYTF. CDR3 DNA: TGTGCCAGCAGTTTTCAGGGGGACTTCTATGGCTACACCTTC.

V usage is TRBV20-1 and J usage is TRBJ1-1; TRBD1 is a possible D gene (6 bases). The V gene lost 3 bases and the J gene lost 1 base, with 15 bases spanning the gap. Germline loops: CDR1 DFQATT, CDR2 SNEGSKA (reference sequence). The length of the CDR3 is 15 residues. The DNA for the CDR3 is TGCAGTGCTAGTCCCCCCGGACAGCGGAACACTGAAGCTTTCTTT. Protein: CSASPPGQRNTEAFF.

This clonotype came up many times. The junction departs from the called germline gene at one end, perhaps through a read error. The chain uses TRBV28 and TRBJ1-2; the D is unclear. CDR3 length: 17 amino acids. Germline V gene sequence: CDR1 MDHEN, CDR2 SYDVKM. The CDR3 loop reads CASSLPLVGVPNYGYTF. CDR3 nucleotide sequence: TGCGCCAGCAGCCTACCTTTGGTTGGGGTACCCAACTATGGCTACACCTTC.

The rearrangement joins TRBV9 to TRBJ2-4; D possibly corresponds to TRBD2 (5 bases). The J call may be in error: the DNA end matches TRBJ2-7 better. The CDR3 extends over 14 amino acids. Germline V gene sequence: CDR1 SGDLS, CDR2 YYNGEE. The CDR3 spells CASSAAGVLGEQYF. For the CDR3, the DNA is TGTGCCAGCAGCGCCGCCGGGGTGCTCGGCGAGCAGTACTTC.

This chain links TRBV6-1 with TRBJ2-4; D unclear. The germline V and J ends were trimmed by 6 bases and 0 bases, with 18 bases remaining between them. From germline, CDR1 is MNHNS and CDR2 SASEGT. The CDR3 length is 17 residues. The CDR3 region has the DNA TGTGCCAGCAGACGTCGAGACACCGGGCTAGCCAAAAACATTCAGTACTTC. Protein: CASRRRDTGLAKNIQYF.

There are a few counts of this clonotype. V is TRBV30 and J is TRBJ1-1; the match to TRBD1 covers 7 bases. The V and J ends lost 0 bases and 10 bases, in that order; junction bases with no gene match: 5. Germline CDR1 reads GTSNPN; CDR2 reads SVGIG (reference sequence). The CDR3 spans 12 residues. The CDR3 spells CAWSVTGRIAFF. The CDR3, as DNA: TGTGCCTGGAGTGTGACAGGGAGGATAGCTTTCTTT.

This chain links TRBV11-2 with TRBJ2-1; D unresolved. Deletions cut 5 bases from V and 6 bases from J, with 14 bases between. Germline-derived CDR1 and CDR2 are SGHAT and FQNNGV. The CDR3 is 14 residues long. The CDR3 reads CASSLGLKRNEQFF. CDR3 nucleotide sequence: TGTGCCAGCAGCCTGGGCCTCAAGCGCAATGAGCAGTTCTTC.